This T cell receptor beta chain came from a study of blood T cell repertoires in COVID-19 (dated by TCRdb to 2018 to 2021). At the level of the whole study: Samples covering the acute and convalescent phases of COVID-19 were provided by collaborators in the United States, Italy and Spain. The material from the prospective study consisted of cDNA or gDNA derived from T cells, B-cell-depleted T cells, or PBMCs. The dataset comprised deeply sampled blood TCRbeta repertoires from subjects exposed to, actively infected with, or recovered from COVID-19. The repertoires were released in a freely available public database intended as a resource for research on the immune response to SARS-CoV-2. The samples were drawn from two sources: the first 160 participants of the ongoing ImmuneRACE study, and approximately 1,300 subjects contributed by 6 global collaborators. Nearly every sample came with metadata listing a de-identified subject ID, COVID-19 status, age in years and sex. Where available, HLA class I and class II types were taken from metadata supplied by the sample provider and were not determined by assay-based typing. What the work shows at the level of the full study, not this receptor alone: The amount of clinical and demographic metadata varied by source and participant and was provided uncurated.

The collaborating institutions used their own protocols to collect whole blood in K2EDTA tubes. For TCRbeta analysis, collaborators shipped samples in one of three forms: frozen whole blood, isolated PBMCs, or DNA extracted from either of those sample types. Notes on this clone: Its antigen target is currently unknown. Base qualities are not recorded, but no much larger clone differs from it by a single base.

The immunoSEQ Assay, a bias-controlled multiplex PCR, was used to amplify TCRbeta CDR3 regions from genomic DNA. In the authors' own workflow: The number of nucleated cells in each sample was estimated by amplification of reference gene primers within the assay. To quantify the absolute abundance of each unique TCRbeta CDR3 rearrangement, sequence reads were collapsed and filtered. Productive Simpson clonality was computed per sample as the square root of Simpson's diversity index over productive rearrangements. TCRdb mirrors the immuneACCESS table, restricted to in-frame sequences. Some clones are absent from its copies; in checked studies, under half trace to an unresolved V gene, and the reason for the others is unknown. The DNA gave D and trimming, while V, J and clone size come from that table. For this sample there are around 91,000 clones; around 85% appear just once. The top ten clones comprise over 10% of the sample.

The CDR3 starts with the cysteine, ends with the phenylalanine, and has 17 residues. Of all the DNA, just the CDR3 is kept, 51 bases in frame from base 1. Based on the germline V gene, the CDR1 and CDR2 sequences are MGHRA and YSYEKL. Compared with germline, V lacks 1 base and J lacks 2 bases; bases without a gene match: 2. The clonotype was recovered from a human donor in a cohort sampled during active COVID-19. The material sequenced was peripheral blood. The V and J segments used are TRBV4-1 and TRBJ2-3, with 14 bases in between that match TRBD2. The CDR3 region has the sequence CASSQGTSGGTTDTQYF. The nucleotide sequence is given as TGCGCCAGCAGCCAAGGGACTAGCGGGGGGACCACAGATACGCAGTATTTT.